The 8 T cell receptor beta chains reported below all come from one sample, sequenced in a study of blood T cell repertoires in COVID-19. Profiling relied on immunoSEQ multiplex PCR, and the TCRdb table lists in-frame clones only, not all of them. The sample shows 75,000 to 100,000 clones, 83% of them seen only once. Sequenced sample: peripheral blood. The receptor set was obtained from a woman of 80 years or more with acute or convalescent COVID-19.

The chain links TRBV7-6 to TRBJ2-1; TRBD2 matches at 7 bases. The CDR3 is 16 residues long. Trimming removed 1 base from V and 10 bases from J; junction bases left unmatched: 13. CDR1 and CDR2 (germline): SGHVS, FNYEAQ. CDR3 residues: CASSLERGGSFNEQFF. CDR3 bases: TGTGCCAGCAGCTTAGAACGGGGCGGGAGCTTTAACGAGCAGTTCTTC.

This clone was observed a single time. The genes are TRBV6-5 and TRBJ1-1; D possibly corresponds to TRBD1 (5 bases). There are 14 residues in the CDR3. V shed 6 bases and J shed 1 base, with 12 bases lying between them. Germline V gene data show CDR1 as MNHEY and CDR2 as SVGAGI. As DNA, the CDR3 is TGTGCCAGCAGCCTACAGGCGAGGAACACTGAAGCTTTCTTT. Translation gives CASSLQARNTEAFF.

The CDR3 DNA reads TGTGCCAGCAGTACCCGGACAGTTTCGCTTAATTCACCCCTCCACTTT. It encodes CASSTRTVSLNSPLHF. The chain links TRBV27 to TRBJ1-6, with D possibly matching TRBD1 (6 bases). V was pared by 5 bases and J by 6 bases, with 17 bases between. Germline V gene sequence: CDR1 MNHEY, CDR2 SMNVEV (reference sequence). The CDR3 consists of 16 residues.

A few counts support this clone. This sequence joins TRBV11-2 and TRBJ2-2; 7 positions match TRBD1. With 2 bases clipped from V and 0 bases from J, the junction kept 0 bases outside the gene matches. The germline V gene has CDR1 SGHAT and CDR2 FQNNGV. This CDR3 spans 15 amino acids. The CDR3 DNA follows: TGTGCCAGCAGCTTACAGGGGGCGAACACCGGGGAGCTGTTTTTT. This codes for CASSLQGANTGELFF. The full variable domain, its missing parts supplied by reference TRBV11-2 and TRBJ2-2, is EAGVAQSPRYKIIEKRQSVAFWCNPISGHATLYWYQQILGQGPKLLIQFQNNGVVDDSQLPKDRFSAERLKGVDSTLKIQPAKLEDSAVYLCASSLQGANTGELFFGEGSRLTVL.

In its sample, this clone was seen a few times. The chain links TRBV5-4 to TRBJ2-5; 9 positions match TRBD2. The germline V gene has CDR1 SGHNT and CDR2 YYREEE (reference sequence). This CDR3 is 15 amino acids long. Unmatched junction bases numbered 6, after V lost 4 bases and J lost 2 bases. CDR3: CASSPGTSLQETQYF. The CDR3 DNA sequence: TGTGCCAGCAGCCCGGGGACTAGCCTACAAGAGACCCAGTACTTC. Based on the CDR3 plus reference TRBV5-4 and TRBJ2-5, the full variable domain is ETGVTQSPTHLIKTRGQQVTLRCSSQSGHNTVSWYQQALGQGPQFIFQYYREEENGRGNFPPRFSGLQFPNYSSELNVNALELDDSALYLCASSPGTSLQETQYFGPGTRLLVL.

The CDR3 region has the DNA TGTGCCAGCAGTGCCAACGAGGGTTCACCCCTCCACTTT. Translated, it gives CASSANEGSPLHF. The chain has TRBV12-3 or TRBV12-4 and TRBJ1-6; D is unresolved. V lost 5 bases to trimming and J lost 9 bases, with 11 bases between them. This CDR3 has 13 amino acids.

This clone was counted once. The chain employs TRBV7-3 and TRBJ2-1; 11 bases are a match to TRBD2. CDR3 size: 15 residues. From germline, CDR1 is SGHTA and CDR2 FQGTGA. Trimming cost V 1 base and J 6 bases; bases outside gene matches: 2. CDR3 sequence reads: CASSLIAGGVNEQFF. CDR3 DNA: TGTGCCAGCAGCTTAATAGCGGGAGGGGTCAATGAGCAGTTCTTC.

The genes are TRBV7-2 and TRBJ2-7; maybe TRBD2 (6 bases). There are 15 residues in the CDR3. Deletions cut 1 base from V and 1 base from J, with 11 bases between. From germline, CDR1 is SGHTA and CDR2 FQGNSA. The CDR3 here is CASSLVRRASYEQYF. CDR3 DNA: TGTGCCAGCAGCTTAGTCCGGAGGGCATCCTACGAGCAGTACTTC.